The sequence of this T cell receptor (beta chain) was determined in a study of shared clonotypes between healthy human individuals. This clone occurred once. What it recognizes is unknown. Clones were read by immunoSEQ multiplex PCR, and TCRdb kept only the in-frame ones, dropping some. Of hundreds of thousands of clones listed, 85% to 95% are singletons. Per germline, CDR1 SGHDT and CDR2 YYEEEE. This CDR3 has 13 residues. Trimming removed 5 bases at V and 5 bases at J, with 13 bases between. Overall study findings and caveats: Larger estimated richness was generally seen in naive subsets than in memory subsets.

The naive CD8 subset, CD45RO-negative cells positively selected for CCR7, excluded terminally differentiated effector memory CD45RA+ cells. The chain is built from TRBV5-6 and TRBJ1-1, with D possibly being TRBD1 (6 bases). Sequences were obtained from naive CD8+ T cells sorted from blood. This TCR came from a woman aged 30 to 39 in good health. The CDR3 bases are TGTGCCAGCAGGAAGGGGGTGAGGACTGAAGCTTTCTTT. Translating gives CASRKGVRTEAFF. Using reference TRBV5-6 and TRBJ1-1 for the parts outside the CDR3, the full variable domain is DAGVTQSPTHLIKTRGQQVTLRCSPKSGHDTVSWYQQALGQGPQFIFQYYEEEERQRGNFPDRFSGHQFPNYSSELNVNALLLGDSALYLCASRKGVRTEAFFGQGTRLTVV.